A single sample gave rise to the 18 T cell receptor beta chains below, sequenced in a study of cytomegalovirus exposure and HLA in healthy donors. Primers included in the PCR were 60 Vbeta and 13 Jbeta primers. Sequencing used immunoSEQ multiplex PCR; TCRdb keeps in-frame clones, though not all of them. The sample has approximately 110,000 clones; about 70% are singletons. The sequencing sample was made of PBMCs. Receptor source: a woman between 35 and 50 years old in good health and CMV-seronegative.

This clone has only a few counts. The V and J genes are TRBV19 and TRBJ2-5, with D maybe TRBD2 (8 bases). Germline V lookup: CDR1 LNHDA, CDR2 SQIVND (reference sequence). The V end was cut by 6 bases, the J end by 5 bases, with 19 bases between. The CDR3 is made up of 15 amino acids. The CDR3 DNA is TGTGCCAGTAGGAGTAGCGGGACAGTCAGGGAGACCCAGTACTTC. Its translation is CASRSSGTVRETQYF.

The sample holds one count of this clone. This chain uses TRBV9 with TRBJ2-3; no clear D. Germline CDR1 is SGDLS and CDR2 is YYNGEE. Between the trimmed V and J ends, which lost 3 bases and 6 bases, there was a span of 14 bases. CDR3 size: 14 residues. The DNA for the CDR3 is TGTGCCAGCAGCGGCCCACCTACAGCCGATACGCAGTATTTT. As protein: CASSGPPTADTQYF.

This clone was seen a single time. The chain employs TRBV28 and TRBJ1-2; 7 positions agree with TRBD1. Germline V CDR1 and CDR2: MDHEN, SYDVKM. V shed 5 bases and J 3 bases; nucleotides not matched to a gene: 3. This CDR3 has 13 amino acids. The CDR3 bases are TGTGCCAGCAGTCCGAGGGGGCACTATGGCTACACCTTC. This codes for CASSPRGHYGYTF.

V gene TRBV11-2 combines with J gene TRBJ1-6; 7 positions match TRBD1. This CDR3 has 16 residues. V was pared by 4 bases and J by 9 bases, with 12 bases of the junction left unmatched. Per the germline V gene, CDR1 is SGHAT and CDR2 is FQNNGV. The CDR3 nucleotides read TGTGCCAGCAGCTCTAAAACCGGGACAGCCTTTTCACCCCTCCACTTT. Translated, it gives CASSSKTGTAFSPLHF.

The chain has TRBV7-2 and TRBJ2-3; TRBD2 is a possible D gene (5 bases). Trimming took 3 bases from V and 3 from J, leaving 13 bases between them. Germline V CDR1 and CDR2: SGHTA, FQGNSA. CDR3 length: 15 residues. CDR3 bases: TGTGCCAGCAGCTTTAAACGGGATAGGACAGATACGCAGTATTTT. The encoded protein is CASSFKRDRTDTQYF.

CDR3 region: CASSLGVGALPDTQYF. The CDR3, as DNA: TGTGCCAGCAGCTTGGGGGTGGGGGCCCTCCCAGATACGCAGTATTTT. This rearrangement joins TRBV7-6 to TRBJ2-3; possible D gene TRBD1, 6 bases. V lost 3 bases and J 4 bases, leaving 17 bases between the germline ends. The CDR3 runs to 16 residues. From germline, CDR1 is SGHVS and CDR2 FNYEAQ. Together with reference TRBV7-6 and TRBJ2-3, the CDR3 gives the full variable domain: GAGVSQSPRYKVTKRGQDVALRCDPISGHVSLYWYRQALGQGPEFLTYFNYEAQQDKSGLPNDRFSAERPEGSISTLTIQRTEQRDSAMYRCASSLGVGALPDTQYFGPGTRLTVL.

The J gene is TRBJ2-1, the V gene TRBV14; TRBD2 agrees at 14 bases. V dropped 4 bases and J dropped 4; count of bases not matched to a gene: 12. CDR3 length: 19 residues. Germline V gene sequence: CDR1 SGHDN, CDR2 FVKESK. The CDR3 protein is CASSPRLAGGPRGYNEQFF. The CDR3 region has the DNA TGTGCCAGCAGCCCACGACTAGCGGGGGGGCCGCGAGGGTACAATGAGCAGTTCTTC. The full variable domain, with the rest looked up from reference TRBV14 and TRBJ2-1, is EAGVTQFPSHSVIEKGQTVTLRCDPISGHDNLYWYRRVMGKEIKFLLHFVKESKQDESGMPNNRFLAERTGGTYSTLKVQPAELEDSGVYFCASSPRLAGGPRGYNEQFFGPGTRLTVL.

The rearrangement links TRBV5-1 to TRBJ2-3; D is ambiguous. The V end lost 2 bases, the J end lost 6 bases, and 4 bases lay between the germline ends. CDR1 is SGHRS, CDR2 YFSETQ, per germline. The CDR3 sequence is 11 residues long. CDR3 protein: CASSFEDTQYF. The CDR3 nucleotides read TGCGCCAGCAGCTTTGAGGATACGCAGTATTTT.

J is TRBJ1-1 and V is TRBV5-6, with no clear D. V lost 2 bases and J 1 base, leaving 9 bases between the germline ends. The CDR3 is 14 residues long. Germline CDR1 and CDR2: SGHDT and YYEEEE. The CDR3 DNA sequence: TGTGCCAGCAGCTTTACACAGCCGAACACTGAAGCTTTCTTT. Its translation is CASSFTQPNTEAFF.

The chain couples TRBV6-4 to TRBJ2-1; TRBD2 matches at 10 bases. The length of the CDR3 is 17 residues. The V and J ends lost 6 bases and 7 bases, in that order; junction bases with no gene match: 15. The V gene's germline CDR1 is MRHNA and CDR2 SNTAGT. In nucleotides, the CDR3 is TGTGCCAGCAGAGTTCCCGGGACTAGCGCCCTGGGGAATGAGCAGTTCTTC. This sequence encodes CASRVPGTSALGNEQFF.

V gene TRBV4-1 combines with J gene TRBJ1-5; D is undetermined. The germline V and J ends were trimmed by 2 bases and 2 bases, with 13 bases remaining between them. Germline V gene lookup returns CDR1 MGHRA and CDR2 YSYEKL. The CDR3 has 16 amino acids. CDR3 residues: CASSQTVSAGNQPQHF. CDR3 nucleotide sequence: TGCGCCAGCAGCCAAACCGTATCTGCGGGCAATCAGCCCCAGCATTTT.

The chain employs TRBV9 and TRBJ2-2; TRBD2 aligns across 9 bases. The junction had 2 bases not matched to a gene; V was cut back by 2 bases and J by 3 bases. The germline V gene encodes CDR1 SGDLS and CDR2 YYNGEE. This CDR3 is 15 amino acids long. The CDR3 loop reads CASSVGTSHTGELFF. As DNA, the CDR3 is TGTGCCAGCAGCGTGGGGACTAGCCACACCGGGGAGCTGTTTTTT.

This chain uses TRBV4-1 with TRBJ2-7; 8 bases line up with TRBD2. CDR3 length equals 17 residues. V gave up 0 bases and J gave up 0 bases; unmatched junction bases: 7. Germline V gene sequence: CDR1 MGHRA, CDR2 YSYEKL. The CDR3 DNA is TGCGCCAGCAGCCAAGATCCCGGACTAGCAGGCTCCTACGAGCAGTACTTC. Its translation is CASSQDPGLAGSYEQYF.

The rearrangement joins TRBV6-1 to TRBJ1-4, with TRBD1 matching over 10 bases. J gave up 8 bases and V 5 bases, and 5 bases lay outside the gene matches. CDR1 MNHNS and CDR2 SASEGT come from the germline V gene. The CDR3 covers 14 residues. Written as DNA, the CDR3 is TGTGCCAGCAGTCCCGGGACAGGGGTCGAAAAACTGTTTTTT. Encoded protein: CASSPGTGVEKLFF.

In DNA form, the CDR3 reads TGCGCCAGCAGCCAGATGGGGCCCCCGCAGGGGGGAATCTATGGCTACACCTTC. This codes for CASSQMGPPQGGIYGYTF. The V call is TRBV4-3, the J call TRBJ1-2; 7 bases align to TRBD1. The CDR3 is made up of 18 amino acids. The germline gives CDR1 LGHNA, CDR2 YSLEER. Trimming removed 3 bases from V and 4 bases from J; junction bases left unmatched: 17.

This rearrangement joins TRBV29-1 to TRBJ1-5, with D possibly matching TRBD1 (5 bases). The CDR3 has 13 amino acids. V was cut by 4 bases and J by 4 bases, with 11 bases left in between. Germline CDR1 reads SQVTM; CDR2 reads ANQGSEA. CDR3 sequence reads: CSVVDRVNQPQHF. Written as DNA, the CDR3 is TGCAGCGTTGTCGACAGAGTAAATCAGCCCCAGCATTTT.

V usage is TRBV6-1 and J usage is TRBJ1-3; possibly TRBD1 for D (5 bases). The CDR3 runs 14 residues. V was cut by 7 bases and J by 5 bases, with 15 bases left in between. Germline V gene data show CDR1 as MNHNS and CDR2 as SASEGT. The CDR3 region has the DNA TGTGCCAGCACCCCCCAGGGCTACCGAAACACCATATATTTT. Its protein product is CASTPQGYRNTIYF.

This clone turned up a few times. This chain connects TRBV7-2 to TRBJ2-7; 9 bases are a match to TRBD2. The V gene end was trimmed by 4 bases and the J gene end by 7 bases; junction bases not matched to a gene: 11. The germline gives CDR1 SGHTA, CDR2 FQGNSA. The CDR3 extends over 15 amino acids. Written as DNA, the CDR3 is TGTGCCAGCAGCTCCCTGGGCGGGGGGGCCCTTGAGCAGTACTTC. Translated, it gives CASSSLGGGALEQYF.